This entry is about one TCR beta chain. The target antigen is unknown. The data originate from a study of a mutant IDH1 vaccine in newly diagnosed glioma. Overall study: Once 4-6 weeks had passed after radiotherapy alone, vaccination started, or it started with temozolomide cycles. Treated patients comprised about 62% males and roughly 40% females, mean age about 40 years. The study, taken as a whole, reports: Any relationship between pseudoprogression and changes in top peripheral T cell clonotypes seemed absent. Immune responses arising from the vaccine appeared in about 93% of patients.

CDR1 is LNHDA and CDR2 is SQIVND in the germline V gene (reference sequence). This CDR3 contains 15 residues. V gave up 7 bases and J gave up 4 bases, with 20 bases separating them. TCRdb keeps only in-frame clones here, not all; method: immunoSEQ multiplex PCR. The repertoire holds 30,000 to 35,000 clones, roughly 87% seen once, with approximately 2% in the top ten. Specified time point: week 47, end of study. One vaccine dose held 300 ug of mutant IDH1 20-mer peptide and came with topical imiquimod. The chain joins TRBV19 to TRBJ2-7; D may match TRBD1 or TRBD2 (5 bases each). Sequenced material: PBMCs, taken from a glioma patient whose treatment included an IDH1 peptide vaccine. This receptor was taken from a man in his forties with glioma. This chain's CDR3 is CASNSLRDPTYEQYF. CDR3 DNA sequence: TGTGCCAGTAACTCACTCCGGGACCCAACATACGAGCAGTACTTC.